This T cell receptor (beta chain) comes out of a study of cytomegalovirus exposure and HLA in healthy donors. Study-level background: There were approximately 80 million unique TCRs (from HLA-typed donors) in an early data release.

CDR1 and CDR2 from the germline V gene are MGHDK and SYGVNS. The CDR3 is 12 amino acids. The V and J ends lost 4 bases and 4 bases respectively, with 7 bases between them. As regards this clone: Antigen: not known.

13 Jbeta primers and 60 Vbeta primers were used for the PCR. Sequencing was performed with immunoSEQ multiplex PCR; in TCRdb, only in-frame clones are kept and a portion is missing. The data hold more than 65,000 clones, with about 74% observed a single time. Study results and caveats: Apparent HLA restriction characterized most CMV-associated TCR beta chains in a later analysis. TCR beta V segments were, for the most part, productive about 87% or about 30% of the time in an earlier analysis.

Material for sequencing was PBMCs. The chain combines TRBV25-1 with TRBJ1-2; no firm D call. This receptor was obtained from a man aged 35 to 55 in good health and CMV-seronegative. CDR3 DNA: TGTGCCAGCAGTGTTGGGCTCTATGGCTACACCTTC. Translated, it gives CASSVGLYGYTF.